These 10 T cell receptor beta chains share one sample of origin, sequenced in a study of identical twins. TCRdb passed the 5' RACE reads through MiXCR, listing each CDR3 protein once. The top ten hold 0.45% to 0.5% of the sample, which has about 530,000 distinct CDR3 sequences, approximately 20% seen once. These data also featured in a second study, about yellow fever vaccine responses in identical twins.

Sequenced material: CD4+ T cells sorted from blood. The receptors here all came from a woman between 18 and 30 years old in good health.

The chain employs TRBV27 and TRBJ2-2; D may be TRBD1 (5 bases). The CDR3 runs 14 residues. Trimming took 5 bases from V and 8 from J, leaving 15 bases between them. CDR1 and CDR2 (germline): MNHEY, SMNVEV (reference sequence). Here the CDR3 reads CASSPPSRTGELFF. In nucleotides, the CDR3 is TGTGCCAGCAGTCCGCCCTCCCGGACAGGGGAGCTGTTTTTT.

The V call is TRBV20-1, the J call TRBJ2-1; D ambiguous. The V end lost 2 bases, the J end lost 0 bases, and 8 bases lay between the germline ends. Germline CDR1 reads DFQATT; CDR2 reads SNEGSKA (reference sequence). The CDR3 has 14 amino acids. CDR3 in DNA: TGCAGTGCTAGACGGACCACCTCCTACAATGAGCAGTTCTTC. Translated, it gives CSARRTTSYNEQFF.

The rearrangement joins TRBV28 to TRBJ2-5, with TRBD1 as a possible D gene (6 bases). Looked up from germline, CDR1 is MDHEN and CDR2 is SYDVKM. V was clipped by 10 bases and J by 2 bases, with 14 bases between them. The CDR3 is 13 amino acids. The CDR3 nucleotides read TGTGCCACACTACAGGGAAAGCAAGAGACCCAGTACTTC. Translated: CATLQGKQETQYF.

The V call is TRBV15, the J call TRBJ2-1, with 8 bases matching TRBD2. With V trimmed by 4 bases and J by 3 bases, 5 bases remained unmatched. The CDR3 is made up of 15 amino acids. Germline V gives CDR1 LNHNV, CDR2 YYDKDF (reference sequence). In DNA, the CDR3 is TGTGCCACCAGCAACGGGCGGGGGGACTACAATGAGCAGTTCTTC. Amino acid sequence: CATSNGRGDYNEQFF.

The J gene is TRBJ2-1, the V gene TRBV24-1, with D maybe TRBD1 (6 bases). CDR3 length: 15 residues. Germline values: CDR1 KGHDR, CDR2 SFDVKD. V was pared by 4 bases and J by 9 bases, with 18 bases between. The CDR3 DNA reads as TGTGCCACCAGTGACCCGTCAACAGGGAATGGTGAGCAGTTCTTC. This encodes CATSDPSTGNGEQFF.

This chain joins TRBV20-1 and TRBJ2-2; 7 bases align to TRBD2. The J segment lost 2 bases and the V segment lost 5 bases, leaving 11 bases of the junction unmatched. CDR1 and CDR2 from the germline V gene are DFQATT and SNEGSKA (reference sequence). This CDR3 is built from 16 residues. Written as DNA, the CDR3 is TGCAGTGCTGACTTCCTGGGGGGGGTCAACACCGGGGAGCTGTTTTTT. The encoded protein is CSADFLGGVNTGELFF.

The V and J genes are TRBV2 and TRBJ2-1; D gene uncertain. CDR1 SNHLY and CDR2 FYNNEI come from the germline V gene. Trimming removed 9 bases from V and 4 bases from J, with 13 bases in between. The CDR3 length is 13 residues. The CDR3 sequence is CARRKQGYNEQFF. The CDR3, as DNA: TGTGCCAGGCGAAAACAAGGGTACAATGAGCAGTTCTTC.

In its sample, this clonotype was seen a few times. The chain links TRBV5-1 to TRBJ2-1, with TRBD1 identical over 8 bases. From germline, CDR1 is SGHRS and CDR2 YFSETQ. V shed 6 bases, J shed 2 bases, and the junction held 7 bases outside the gene matches. This CDR3 is built from 15 residues. For the CDR3, the DNA is TGCGCCAGCACCGTACAGGGGGATACCTACAATGAGCAGTTCTTC. This gives the protein CASTVQGDTYNEQFF.

The CDR3 region has the DNA TGTGCCAGCAGTCAGGGGGGCCACTCCTATAATTCACCCCTCCACTTT. Translated: CASSQGGHSYNSPLHF. The rearrangement joins TRBV7-6 to TRBJ1-6; TRBD1 aligns across 7 bases. The germline V gene has CDR1 SGHVS and CDR2 FNYEAQ. Losses at the gene ends were 6 bases for V and 0 bases for J; bases not matched to a gene: 5. The CDR3 sequence is 16 residues long.

The DNA for the CDR3 is TGCGCCAGCAGCCGGACTAGCTATTTCACAGATACGCAGTATTTT. Amino acid sequence: CASSRTSYFTDTQYF. The chain employs TRBV4-1 and TRBJ2-3; 8 positions match TRBD2. V lost 4 bases and J lost 2; bases outside the gene matches: 5. CDR1 is MGHRA and CDR2 is YSYEKL in the germline V gene. This CDR3 has 15 amino acids.